The sequence of this T cell receptor (beta chain) was determined in a study of OX40 agonist ivuxolimab in advanced cancers. Background on the study: Ivuxolimab is an agonistic anti-OX40 (CD134) antibody, and patients were treated with it. Mean age about 60 years, range about 20 to 79; 82.7% male. Patients with prior anti-PD-1, anti-PD-L1 or anti-CTLA-4 therapy were eligible; approximately 40% had some.

In the case of this clone: Its antigen is not identified.

Study-level findings and limits: At 0.1-3.0 mg/kg, partial responders had clonal expansion among the lowest observed.

TCRdb's table, derived via immunoSEQ multiplex PCR, lists solely in-frame clones and lacks some. The sample lists around 40,000 clones, 80% occurring once. The length of the CDR3 is 13 residues. The germline V gene encodes CDR1 SEHNR and CDR2 FQNEAQ (reference sequence). V shed 6 bases and J shed 1 base, with 9 bases lying between them. The receptor comes from an adult with an advanced solid tumor such as melanoma, head and neck, liver or kidney cancer. Here the sequenced sample was CD4+ or CD8+ T cells sorted from blood, taken in a trial of the OX40 agonist ivuxolimab. The chain employs TRBV7-9 and TRBJ1-1; unclear D gene. In DNA, the CDR3 is TGTGCCAGCAGGAAGGATTCGAACACTGAAGCTTTCTTT. As protein: CASRKDSNTEAFF.